These T cell receptor beta chains were read from a single sample in a study of blood T cell repertoires in COVID-19. Sequencing was performed with immunoSEQ multiplex PCR; in TCRdb, only in-frame clones are kept and a portion is missing. In the table there are around 280,000 clones, about 88% of which are singletons. The sample was peripheral blood. The origin of the receptors is a man between 65 and 85 years old with acute or convalescent COVID-19. CDR3s include the opening cysteine and the closing phenylalanine or tryptophan. The order of the fields is V gene, J gene, clone size, D gene, CDR3 protein, CDR3 DNA. The D gene is left open where the match is weak. The listing skips clone size in some rows; elsewhere it reads once, few, many or a size class.

TRBV12-3/TRBV12-4	TRBJ1-6	.	.	CASSLAQSPLHF	TGTGCCAGCAGTTTAGCGCAGTCACCCCTCCACTTT
TRBV5-6	TRBJ1-5	.	.	CASSLGGGDYQPQHF	TGTGCCAGCAGCTTGGGCGGGGGGGATTATCAGCCCCAGCATTTT
TRBV6-2/TRBV6-3	TRBJ1-1	.	.	CASSLRQSAFF	TGTGCCAGCAGTCTCCGACAGAGCGCTTTCTTT
TRBV28	TRBJ2-7	.	TRBD1	CASSSGGGPDYEQYF	TGTGCCAGCAGTTCAGGGGGCGGACCTGACTACGAGCAGTACTTC
TRBV6-5	TRBJ1-6	.	.	CASSYSGINSPLHF	TGTGCCAGCAGTTACTCGGGCATAAATTCACCCCTCCACTTT
TRBV6-5	TRBJ2-2	.	TRBD1	CASSQGAGELFF	TGTGCCAGCAGTCAGGGGGCCGGGGAGCTGTTTTTT
TRBV9	TRBJ1-2	.	.	CASSVATGFANYGYTF	TGTGCCAGCAGCGTAGCCACGGGGTTTGCTAACTATGGCTACACCTTC
TRBV4-2	TRBJ2-5	.	TRBD2	CASSQDWGLAGGSRETQYF	TGTGCCAGCAGCCAAGATTGGGGACTAGCGGGGGGCAGCAGAGAGACCCAGTACTTC
TRBV6-2/TRBV6-3	TRBJ2-3	.	TRBD1	CASSYSDRGFIDTQYF	TGTGCCAGCAGTTACTCCGACAGGGGATTCATAGATACGCAGTATTTT
TRBV5-4	TRBJ2-1	.	TRBD2	CASSSTTSGSYNEQFF	TGTGCCAGCAGCTCGACGACTAGCGGGTCATACAATGAGCAGTTCTTC
TRBV6-2/TRBV6-3	TRBJ2-1	.	.	CASSYRGPLAGINEQFF	TGTGCCAGCAGTTATAGGGGCCCACTGGCGGGGATCAATGAGCAGTTCTTC
TRBV9	TRBJ2-3	.	.	CASSPRGGRSTDTQYF	TGTGCCAGCAGCCCAAGGGGAGGACGAAGCACAGATACGCAGTATTTT
TRBV3-1/TRBV3-2	TRBJ1-6	.	.	CASSLLTGLNSPLHF	TGTGCCAGCAGCCTACTAACAGGGTTGAATTCACCCCTCCACTTT
TRBV29-1	TRBJ1-6	.	TRBD1	CSVVTGGSNSPLHF	TGCAGCGTTGTGACAGGGGGATCTAATTCACCCCTCCACTTT
TRBV6-2/TRBV6-3	TRBJ1-2	once	.	CASSSRREDYGYTF	TGTGCCAGCAGTTCTCGGAGAGAGGACTATGGCTACACCTTC
TRBV18	TRBJ2-5	.	.	CASSPPGSQETQYF	TGTGCCAGCTCACCACCGGGCAGCCAAGAGACCCAGTACTTC
TRBV2	TRBJ1-4	.	TRBD1	CAGRDRASEKLFF	TGTGCCGGTCGGGACAGGGCTAGTGAAAAACTGTTTTTT
TRBV5-1	TRBJ2-3	.	TRBD2	CASKERGPVADTQYF	TGCGCCAGCAAGGAGCGGGGGCCTGTAGCAGATACGCAGTATTTT
TRBV18	TRBJ1-1	.	.	CASSPSSLNTEAFF	TGTGCCAGCTCACCAAGCTCACTGAACACTGAAGCTTTCTTT
TRBV28	TRBJ2-1	.	TRBD2	CATLRTSGGIYNEQFF	TGTGCCACCCTCCGGACTAGCGGGGGGATATACAATGAGCAGTTCTTC
TRBV5-1	TRBJ2-3	.	TRBD2	CASSTGGGRDTQYF	TGCGCCAGCAGCACGGGGGGAGGCAGAGATACGCAGTATTTT
TRBV19	TRBJ1-2	.	.	CASSMDRYYGYTF	TGTGCCAGTAGTATGGACAGATACTATGGCTACACCTTC
TRBV20-1	TRBJ2-7	.	.	CSANEEKQYF	TGCAGTGCTAACGAGGAAAAGCAGTACTTC
TRBV7-9	TRBJ2-7	.	.	CASSLGSRATYEQYF	TGTGCCAGCAGCTTAGGTTCCAGGGCTACCTACGAGCAGTACTTC
TRBV10-3	TRBJ1-1	few	TRBD1	CAITPTGSTEAFF	TGTGCCATCACCCCGACAGGGAGCACTGAAGCTTTCTTT
TRBV6-2/TRBV6-3	TRBJ1-1	once	TRBD1	CASSAGGNTEAFF	TGTGCCAGCAGCGCAGGGGGAAACACTGAAGCTTTCTTT
TRBV4-2	TRBJ2-1	.	TRBD1	CASSQDTSDRGLFF	TGTGCCAGCAGCCAAGATACCTCCGACAGGGGGCTTTTCTTC
TRBV2	TRBJ1-5	.	.	CASRETGGSNQPQHF	TGTGCCAGCAGAGAGACCGGGGGGAGCAATCAGCCCCAGCATTTT
TRBV5-8	TRBJ1-3	once	.	CASSYRRAGNTIYF	TGTGCCAGCAGCTACCGACGGGCTGGAAACACCATATATTTT
TRBV5-4	TRBJ2-1	.	TRBD2	CASRHASGLAGGYNEQFF	TGTGCCAGCAGACACGCGTCAGGACTAGCGGGGGGGTACAATGAGCAGTTCTTC
TRBV5-1	TRBJ2-7	.	TRBD1	CASTRLGQGEYEQYF	TGCGCCAGCACCCGTCTGGGACAGGGAGAATACGAGCAGTACTTC
TRBV29-1	TRBJ1-5	once	TRBD1	CSVGGTANQPQHF	TGCAGCGTTGGCGGGACAGCCAATCAGCCCCAGCATTTT